One T cell receptor (beta chain) is described in this entry. The data stem from a study of blood T cell repertoires in COVID-19. Study-wide context: Material from acute and convalescent COVID-19 was sourced from the United States, Italy and Spain.

Clones were read by immunoSEQ multiplex PCR, and TCRdb kept only the in-frame ones, dropping some. The sample lists 150,000 to 200,000 clones, 65% to 80% occurring once. Germline V gives CDR1 MNHEY, CDR2 SMNVEV (reference sequence). The CDR3 is 19 amino acids. The J segment lost 9 bases and the V segment lost 5 bases, leaving 16 bases of the junction unmatched. This study enrolled people aged 18 to 89 from around 25 US geographic areas. This rearrangement joins TRBV27 to TRBJ2-1; 16 bases align to TRBD2. The clonotype was recovered from a woman in her forties or fifties with acute COVID-19. Sequenced sample: PBMCs or T cells enriched from blood (not recorded which). The CDR3 nucleotides are TGTGCCAGCAGTACCCAGGGACTAGCGGGGGGGCCGATTTCGAGTGAGCAGTTCTTC. Its translation: CASSTQGLAGGPISSEQFF.